The rows below give T cell receptor beta chains drawn from one sample of a study of blood T cell repertoires in COVID-19. The assay was immunoSEQ multiplex PCR, and TCRdb's table has in-frame clones only and misses some. There are under 150,000 clones in the sample; around 80% occur only once, and 2.4% lies in the top ten. Sequenced: PBMCs or T cells enriched from blood (not recorded which). Source of these receptors: a man between 35 and 55 years old with acute COVID-19. Each CDR3 is given with its conserved first and last residue. The D gene is left open where the match is weak. Not every row has a clone size; where given, it reads once, few, many or a size class.

d_call	clone_size	j_call	v_call	cdr3_aa	cdr3_nt
NA	NA	TRBJ2-7	TRBV18	CASSTGIQGSYEQYF	TGTGCCAGCTCAACTGGGATTCAGGGGTCCTACGAGCAGTACTTC
TRBD2	NA	TRBJ2-3	TRBV7-9	CASSPLLAGGADTQYF	TGTGCCAGCAGCCCGTTACTAGCGGGAGGTGCAGATACGCAGTATTTT
TRBD1	NA	TRBJ1-1	TRBV7-3	CASSLAGQRNTEAFF	TGTGCCAGCAGCTTAGCGGGACAGAGGAACACTGAAGCTTTCTTT
TRBD1	NA	TRBJ2-5	TRBV7-9	CASSLAGQGEETQYF	TGTGCCAGCAGCTTAGCTGGACAGGGGGAAGAGACCCAGTACTTC
NA	NA	TRBJ2-2	TRBV9	CASSLRQILNTGELFF	TGTGCCAGCAGCCTGCGACAGATACTGAACACCGGGGAGCTGTTTTTT
NA	NA	TRBJ2-4	TRBV7-9	CASSSLKANIQYF	TGTGCCAGCAGCTCCCTTAAAGCAAACATTCAGTACTTC
TRBD1	NA	TRBJ1-4	TRBV9	CASSSVTGDEKLFF	TGTGCCAGCAGCTCAGTGACAGGGGATGAAAAACTGTTTTTT
TRBD1	NA	TRBJ1-2	TRBV5-1	CASSSGQGYGYTF	TGCGCCAGCAGCTCAGGACAGGGCTATGGCTACACCTTC
TRBD1	once	TRBJ1-1	TRBV19	CASTRQGGLNTEAFF	TGTGCCAGTACAAGACAGGGAGGACTGAACACTGAAGCTTTCTTT
TRBD1	NA	TRBJ2-7	TRBV28	CASSPPDRRYEQYF	TGTGCCAGCAGTCCCCCGGACAGGAGGTACGAGCAGTACTTC
TRBD1	NA	TRBJ1-5	TRBV7-9	CASSLVGTAVNPGQPQHF	TGTGCCAGCAGCTTAGTGGGGACAGCCGTCAACCCGGGTCAGCCCCAGCATTTT
TRBD1	NA	TRBJ2-7	TRBV7-9	CASSTYRDSHEQYF	TGTGCCAGCAGCACGTACCGGGACAGCCACGAGCAGTACTTC
TRBD1	NA	TRBJ1-1	TRBV11-1	CASSQRDSNTEAFF	TGTGCCAGCAGCCAGAGGGACAGTAACACTGAAGCTTTCTTT
NA	NA	TRBJ1-2	TRBV2	CASSEEGQPHYGYTF	TGTGCCAGCAGTGAAGAGGGGCAGCCCCACTATGGCTACACCTTC
TRBD1	NA	TRBJ1-1	TRBV7-6	CASSSGTGRNTEAFF	TGTGCCAGCAGCTCGGGGACAGGAAGGAACACTGAAGCTTTCTTT
NA	NA	TRBJ2-3	TRBV19	CASSMGADTQYF	TGTGCCAGTAGTATGGGCGCAGATACGCAGTATTTT
NA	NA	TRBJ2-3	TRBV19	CASSIDNGGDTQYF	TGTGCCAGTAGTATTGATAACGGCGGCGATACGCAGTATTTT
NA	NA	TRBJ2-1	TRBV19	CASSFQGYNEQFF	TGTGCCAGTAGTTTCCAGGGTTACAATGAGCAGTTCTTC
NA	NA	TRBJ2-3	TRBV7-3	CASSPGTGTDTQYF	TGTGCCAGCAGCCCGGGGACTGGCACAGATACGCAGTATTTT
TRBD1	NA	TRBJ1-1	TRBV2	CASRPGTGENTEAFF	TGTGCCAGCAGACCCGGGACAGGGGAGAACACTGAAGCTTTCTTT
NA	few	TRBJ1-1	TRBV19	CASSWTVKGTEAFF	TGTGCCAGTAGTTGGACAGTAAAGGGGACTGAAGCTTTCTTT
NA	NA	TRBJ2-7	TRBV3-1/TRBV3-2	CASSQDTREQYF	TGTGCCAGCAGCCAAGATACTCGCGAGCAGTACTTC
NA	NA	TRBJ1-2	TRBV18	CASSVQTPGDGYTF	TGTGCCAGCTCAGTACAAACGCCGGGAGACGGCTACACCTTC
NA	once	TRBJ1-2	TRBV4-1	CASSQDEDGDYTF	TGCGCCAGCAGCCAAGATGAGGACGGGGACTACACCTTC
TRBD1	NA	TRBJ2-7	TRBV7-3	CASSLRDRAYEQYF	TGTGCCAGCAGCTTAAGAGACAGGGCCTACGAGCAGTACTTC
NA	few	TRBJ1-3	TRBV30	CAWRDSYSGNTIYF	TGTGCCTGGAGAGACAGCTACTCTGGAAACACCATATATTTT
NA	NA	TRBJ1-4	TRBV27	CASSLSGGTNEKLFF	TGTGCCAGCAGTTTATCGGGGGGAACTAATGAAAAACTGTTTTTT
NA	NA	TRBJ2-3	TRBV28	CASSRLGSTTDTQYF	TGTGCCAGCAGTAGACTGGGTTCCACGACAGATACGCAGTATTTT
TRBD1	once	TRBJ2-1	TRBV11-3	CASRSDREGNEQFF	TGTGCCAGCAGGAGTGACAGGGAAGGAAATGAGCAGTTCTTC
NA	NA	TRBJ1-5	TRBV19	CASSLPLTYSNQPQHF	TGTGCCAGTAGTTTACCTCTGACTTACAGCAATCAGCCCCAGCATTTT
NA	NA	TRBJ1-2	TRBV6-5	CAAHREAVYGYTF	TGTGCCGCCCACAGGGAAGCGGTCTATGGCTACACCTTC
TRBD1	NA	TRBJ1-2	TRBV5-5	CASSWGQGDGYTF	TGTGCCAGCAGCTGGGGACAGGGAGATGGCTACACCTTC
NA	NA	TRBJ2-1	TRBV13	CASSFSTGASYNEQFF	TGTGCCAGCAGCTTTAGTACGGGAGCGTCCTACAATGAGCAGTTCTTC
NA	few	TRBJ1-2	TRBV2	CASSGNYGYTF	TGTGCCAGCAGCGGTAACTATGGCTACACCTTC
TRBD2	NA	TRBJ2-5	TRBV12-5	CASGLGAGGRETQYF	TGTGCTAGTGGTTTGGGGGCGGGGGGGCGAGAGACCCAGTACTTC
TRBD1	few	TRBJ2-7	TRBV2	CASAGQGAYEQYF	TGTGCCAGCGCCGGACAGGGGGCCTACGAGCAGTACTTC
NA	NA	TRBJ2-1	TRBV2	CASSEAGSAGEQFF	TGTGCCAGCAGTGAAGCGGGGTCGGCGGGTGAGCAGTTCTTC
NA	NA	TRBJ1-1	TRBV5-1	CASSLEGAGLTEAFF	TGCGCCAGCAGCTTGGAGGGCGCAGGGCTCACTGAAGCTTTCTTT
NA	few	TRBJ1-2	TRBV3-1/TRBV3-2	CASSLRAGDGYTF	TGTGCCAGCAGCCTTAGGGCAGGGGACGGCTACACCTTC
TRBD1	few	TRBJ1-2	TRBV10-3	CAISDRDRGNYGYTF	TGTGCCATCAGTGATAGGGACAGGGGGAACTATGGCTACACCTTC
TRBD2	NA	TRBJ2-1	TRBV28	CASSSEREGKNEQFF	TGTGCCAGCAGTTCGGAGCGGGAGGGCAAGAATGAGCAGTTCTTC
NA	once	TRBJ1-5	TRBV30	CAWSVHSNQPQHF	TGTGCCTGGAGTGTACATAGCAATCAGCCCCAGCATTTT
TRBD1	once	TRBJ1-5	TRBV18	CASSTGTGLNQPQHF	TGTGCCAGCTCCACCGGGACAGGGTTGAATCAGCCCCAGCATTTT
TRBD2	few	TRBJ2-7	TRBV5-5	CASSETSGIFEQYF	TGTGCCAGCAGCGAGACTAGCGGGATATTCGAGCAGTACTTC
TRBD1	NA	TRBJ1-4	TRBV10-3	CAISDLRGGREKLFF	TGTGCCATCAGTGACCTAAGAGGGGGCAGAGAAAAACTGTTTTTT
NA	once	TRBJ1-2	TRBV6-5	CASSYSGAGLYGYTF	TGTGCCAGCAGTTACTCGGGGGCAGGGCTCTATGGCTACACCTTC
TRBD1	NA	TRBJ2-7	TRBV28	CASTRQGMGSYEQYF	TGTGCCAGCACTAGACAGGGGATGGGCTCCTACGAGCAGTACTTC
NA	NA	TRBJ2-1	TRBV6-5	CASSYRLYNEQFF	TGTGCCAGCAGTTATCGACTCTACAATGAGCAGTTCTTC
TRBD2	NA	TRBJ2-7	TRBV25-1	CASSPGLAASYEQYF	TGTGCCAGCAGTCCGGGACTAGCGGCTTCCTACGAGCAGTACTTC
NA	NA	TRBJ2-7	TRBV9	CASSEREGPTDEQYF	TGTGCCAGCAGCGAGCGAGAGGGTCCCACCGATGAGCAGTACTTC
TRBD1	NA	TRBJ1-1	TRBV19	CASSAGTGGTGTEAFF	TGTGCCAGTAGTGCCGGGACAGGGGGGACGGGCACTGAAGCTTTCTTT
NA	few	TRBJ1-5	TRBV18	CASSPNRVNQPQHF	TGTGCCAGCTCACCAAACAGGGTCAATCAGCCCCAGCATTTT
NA	once	TRBJ2-3	TRBV11-3	CASSLTYTDTQYF	TGTGCCAGCAGCTTAACATACACAGATACGCAGTATTTT
NA	NA	TRBJ2-2	TRBV2	CASNEDSGELFF	TGTGCCAGCAACGAAGACTCCGGGGAGCTGTTTTTT
TRBD1	NA	TRBJ1-2	TRBV10-2	CASSDEDRGDYGYTF	TGCGCCAGCAGTGACGAGGACAGGGGCGACTATGGCTACACCTTC